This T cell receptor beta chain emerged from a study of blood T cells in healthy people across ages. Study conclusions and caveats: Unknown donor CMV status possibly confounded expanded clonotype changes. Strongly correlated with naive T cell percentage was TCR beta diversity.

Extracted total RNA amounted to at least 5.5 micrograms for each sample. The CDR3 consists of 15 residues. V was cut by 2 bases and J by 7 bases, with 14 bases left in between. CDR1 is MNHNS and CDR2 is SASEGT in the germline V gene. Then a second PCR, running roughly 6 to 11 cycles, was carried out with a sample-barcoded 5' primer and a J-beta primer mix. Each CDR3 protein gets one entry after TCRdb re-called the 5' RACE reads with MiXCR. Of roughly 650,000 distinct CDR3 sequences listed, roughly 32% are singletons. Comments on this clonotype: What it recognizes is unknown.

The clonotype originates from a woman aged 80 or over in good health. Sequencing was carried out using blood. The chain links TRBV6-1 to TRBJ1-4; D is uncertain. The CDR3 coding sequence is TGTGCCAGCAGTGAAACAAACAGTTACCGTGAAAAACTGTTTTTT. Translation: CASSETNSYREKLFF.